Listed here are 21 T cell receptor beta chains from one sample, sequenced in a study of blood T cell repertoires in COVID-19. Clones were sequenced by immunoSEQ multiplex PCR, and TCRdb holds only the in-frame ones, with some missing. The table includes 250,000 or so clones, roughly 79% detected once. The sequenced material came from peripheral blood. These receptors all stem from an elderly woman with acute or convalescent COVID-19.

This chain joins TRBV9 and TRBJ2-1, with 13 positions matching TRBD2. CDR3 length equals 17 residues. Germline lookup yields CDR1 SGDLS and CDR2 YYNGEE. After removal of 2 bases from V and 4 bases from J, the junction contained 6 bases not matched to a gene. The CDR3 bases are TGTGCCAGCAGCGTTACTAGCGGGGGGGCCGGATACAATGAGCAGTTCTTC. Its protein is CASSVTSGGAGYNEQFF.

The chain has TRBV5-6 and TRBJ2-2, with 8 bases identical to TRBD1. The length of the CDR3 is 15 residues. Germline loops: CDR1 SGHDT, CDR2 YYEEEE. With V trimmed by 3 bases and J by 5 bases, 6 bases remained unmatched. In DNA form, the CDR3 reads TGTGCCAGCAGCTCACAGGGGGACTGGACCGGGGAGCTGTTTTTT. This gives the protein CASSSQGDWTGELFF. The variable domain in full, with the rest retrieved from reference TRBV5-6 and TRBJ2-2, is DAGVTQSPTHLIKTRGQQVTLRCSPKSGHDTVSWYQQALGQGPQFIFQYYEEEERQRGNFPDRFSGHQFPNYSSELNVNALLLGDSALYLCASSSQGDWTGELFFGEGSRLTVL.

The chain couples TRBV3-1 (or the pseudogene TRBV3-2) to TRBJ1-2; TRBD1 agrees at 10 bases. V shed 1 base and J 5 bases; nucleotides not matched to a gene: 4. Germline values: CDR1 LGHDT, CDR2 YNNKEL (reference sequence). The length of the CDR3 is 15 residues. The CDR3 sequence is CASSQGQGATYGYTF. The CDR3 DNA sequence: TGTGCCAGCAGCCAAGGACAGGGGGCTACGTATGGCTACACCTTC.

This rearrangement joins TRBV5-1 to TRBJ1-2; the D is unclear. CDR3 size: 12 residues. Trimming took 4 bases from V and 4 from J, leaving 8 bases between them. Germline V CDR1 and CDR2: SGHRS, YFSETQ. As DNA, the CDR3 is TGCGCCAGCAGCCCGGGTTCCTATGGCTACACCTTC. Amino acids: CASSPGSYGYTF. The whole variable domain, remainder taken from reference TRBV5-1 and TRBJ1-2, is KAGVTQTPRYLIKTRGQQVTLSCSPISGHRSVSWYQQTPGQGLQFLFEYFSETQRNKGNFPGRFSGRQFSNSRSEMNVSTLELGDSALYLCASSPGSYGYTFGSGTRLTVV.

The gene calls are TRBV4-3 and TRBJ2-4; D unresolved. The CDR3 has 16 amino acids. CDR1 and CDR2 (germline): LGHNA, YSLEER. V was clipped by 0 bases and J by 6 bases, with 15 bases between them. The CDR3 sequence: CASSQDSGFSGNIQYF. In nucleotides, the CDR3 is TGCGCCAGCAGCCAAGATTCCGGGTTTAGTGGAAACATTCAGTACTTC.

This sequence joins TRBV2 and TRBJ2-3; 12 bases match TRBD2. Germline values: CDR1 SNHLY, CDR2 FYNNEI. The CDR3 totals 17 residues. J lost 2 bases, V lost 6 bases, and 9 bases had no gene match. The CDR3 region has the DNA TGTGCCAGCAGCCCTAGCGGGAGGGCCGCTAACACAGATACGCAGTATTTT. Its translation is CASSPSGRAANTDTQYF.

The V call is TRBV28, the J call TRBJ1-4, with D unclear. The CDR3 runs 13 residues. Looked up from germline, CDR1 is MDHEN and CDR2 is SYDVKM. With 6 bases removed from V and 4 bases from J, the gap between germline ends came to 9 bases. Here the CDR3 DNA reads TGTGCCAGCAGCTGGCGGTTTAATGAAAAACTGTTTTTT. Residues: CASSWRFNEKLFF. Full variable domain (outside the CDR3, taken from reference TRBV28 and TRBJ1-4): DVKVTQSSRYLVKRTGEKVFLECVQDMDHENMFWYRQDPGLGLRLIYFSYDVKMKEKGDIPEGYSVSREKKERFSLILESASTNQTSMYLCASSWRFNEKLFFGSGTQLSVL.

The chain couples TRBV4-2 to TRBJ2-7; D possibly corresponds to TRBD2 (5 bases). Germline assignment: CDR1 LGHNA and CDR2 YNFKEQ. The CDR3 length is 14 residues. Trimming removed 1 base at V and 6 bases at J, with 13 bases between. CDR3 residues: CASSQVGARLEQYF. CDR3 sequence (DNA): TGTGCCAGCAGCCAAGTGGGAGCCCGTCTCGAGCAGTACTTC.

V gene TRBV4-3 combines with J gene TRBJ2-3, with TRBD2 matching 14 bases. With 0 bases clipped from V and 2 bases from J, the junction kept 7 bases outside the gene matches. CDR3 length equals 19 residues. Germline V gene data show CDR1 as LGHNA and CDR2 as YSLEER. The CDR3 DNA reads TGCGCCAGCAGCCAAGATCGGGGACTAGCGGGGGTCTACACAGATACGCAGTATTTT. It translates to CASSQDRGLAGVYTDTQYF.

The CDR3 DNA sequence: TGTGCCAGCAGCCCAGCCCAGAGACATAATGAAAAACTGTTTTTT. As protein: CASSPAQRHNEKLFF. This sequence joins TRBV9 and TRBJ1-4; D is undetermined. Germline V gene data show CDR1 as SGDLS and CDR2 as YYNGEE. The CDR3 extends over 15 amino acids. V shed 4 bases and J shed 4 bases, with 14 bases lying between them. Filled out from reference TRBV9 and TRBJ1-4, the complete variable domain reads DSGVTQTPKHLITATGQRVTLRCSPRSGDLSVYWYQQSLDQGLQFLIQYYNGEERAKGNILERFSAQQFPDLHSELNLSSLELGDSALYFCASSPAQRHNEKLFFGSGTQLSVL.

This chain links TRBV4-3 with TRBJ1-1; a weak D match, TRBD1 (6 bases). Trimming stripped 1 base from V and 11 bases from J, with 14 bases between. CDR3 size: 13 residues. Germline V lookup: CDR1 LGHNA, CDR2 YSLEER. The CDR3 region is CASSQGDLGAAFF. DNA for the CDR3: TGCGCCAGCAGCCAAGGGGATCTGGGGGCGGCTTTCTTT.

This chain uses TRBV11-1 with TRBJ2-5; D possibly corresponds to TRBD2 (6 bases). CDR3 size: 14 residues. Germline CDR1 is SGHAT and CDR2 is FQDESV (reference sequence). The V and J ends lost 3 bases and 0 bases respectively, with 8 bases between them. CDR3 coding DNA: TGTGCCAGCAGCTTCGGGAGTTACCAAGAGACCCAGTACTTC. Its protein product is CASSFGSYQETQYF.

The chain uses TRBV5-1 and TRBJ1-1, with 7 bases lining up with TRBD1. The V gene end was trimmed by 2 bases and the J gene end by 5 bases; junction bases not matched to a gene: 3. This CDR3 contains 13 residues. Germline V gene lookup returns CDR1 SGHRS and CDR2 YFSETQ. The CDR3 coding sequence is TGCGCCAGCAGCTTAGACAGGGTAACTGAAGCTTTCTTT. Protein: CASSLDRVTEAFF.

The CDR3 nucleotides read TGCGCCAGCAGCCAGACCATTCAAGGGGTTTACGAGCAGTACTTC. Translating gives CASSQTIQGVYEQYF. J is TRBJ2-7 and V is TRBV4-1, with D possibly being TRBD1 (5 bases). The V end lost 3 bases, the J end lost 4 bases, and 16 bases lay between the germline ends. The germline CDR1 and CDR2 sequences are MGHRA and YSYEKL. CDR3 length: 15 amino acids.

Here the CDR3 reads CASSLSITSGTPDTQYF. CDR3 DNA sequence: TGTGCCAGCAGCCTATCAATTACTAGCGGGACCCCAGATACGCAGTATTTT. J is TRBJ2-3 and V is TRBV5-6; 10 nucleotides line up with TRBD2. From germline, CDR1 is SGHDT and CDR2 YYEEEE. The V gene end was trimmed by 4 bases and the J gene end by 4 bases; junction bases not matched to a gene: 12. The CDR3 runs to 17 residues. Full variable domain (remainder filled in from reference TRBV5-6 and TRBJ2-3): DAGVTQSPTHLIKTRGQQVTLRCSPKSGHDTVSWYQQALGQGPQFIFQYYEEEERQRGNFPDRFSGHQFPNYSSELNVNALLLGDSALYLCASSLSITSGTPDTQYFGPGTRLTVL.

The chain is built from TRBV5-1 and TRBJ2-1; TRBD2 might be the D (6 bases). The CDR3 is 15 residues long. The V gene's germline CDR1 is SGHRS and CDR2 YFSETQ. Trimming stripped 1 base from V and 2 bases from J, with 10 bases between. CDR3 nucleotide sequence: TGCGCCAGCAGCTTGATGCGGGGCGCCTACAATGAGCAGTTCTTC. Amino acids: CASSLMRGAYNEQFF.

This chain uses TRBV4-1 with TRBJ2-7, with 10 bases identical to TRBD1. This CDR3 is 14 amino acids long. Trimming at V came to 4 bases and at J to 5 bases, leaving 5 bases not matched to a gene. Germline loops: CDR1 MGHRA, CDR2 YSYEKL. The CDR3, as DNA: TGCGCCAGCAGCCCGACAGGGGGCTTTAACGAGCAGTACTTC. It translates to CASSPTGGFNEQYF.

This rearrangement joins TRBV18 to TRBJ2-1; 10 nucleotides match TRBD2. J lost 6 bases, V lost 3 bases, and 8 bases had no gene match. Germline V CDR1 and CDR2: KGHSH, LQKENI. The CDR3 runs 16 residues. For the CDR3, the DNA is TGTGCCAGCTCACCTAACCTAGCGGGAGCCTCCAATGAGCAGTTCTTC. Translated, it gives CASSPNLAGASNEQFF.

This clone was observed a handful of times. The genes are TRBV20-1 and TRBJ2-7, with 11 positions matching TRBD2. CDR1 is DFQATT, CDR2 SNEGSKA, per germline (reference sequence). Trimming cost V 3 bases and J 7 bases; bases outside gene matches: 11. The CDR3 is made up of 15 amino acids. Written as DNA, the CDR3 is TGCAGTGCTAGTGATAGCGGGAGGGCCGGGTATGAGCAGTACTTC. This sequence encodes CSASDSGRAGYEQYF.

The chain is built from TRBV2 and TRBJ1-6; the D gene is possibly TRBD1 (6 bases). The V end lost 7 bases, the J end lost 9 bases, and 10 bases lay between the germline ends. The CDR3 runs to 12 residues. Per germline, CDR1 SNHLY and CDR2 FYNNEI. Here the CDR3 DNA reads TGTGCCAGCAACCAGGGGAGTTCACCCCTCCACTTT. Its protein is CASNQGSSPLHF.

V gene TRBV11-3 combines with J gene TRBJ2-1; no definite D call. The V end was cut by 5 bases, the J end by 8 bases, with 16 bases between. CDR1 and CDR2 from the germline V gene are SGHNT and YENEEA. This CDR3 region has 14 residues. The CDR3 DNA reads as TGTGCCAGCAGCCCTAGTTGGCTAGTGGATGAGCAGTTCTTC. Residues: CASSPSWLVDEQFF.